This is a list of T cell receptor beta chains from one sample in a study of blood T cell repertoires in COVID-19. The repertoire was sequenced with immunoSEQ multiplex PCR; TCRdb's copy has only in-frame clones and lacks some. This repertoire shows 250,000 to 350,000 clones, roughly 87% found once; its top ten account for about 2.3%. The sequenced sample was peripheral blood. The receptors here all came from a man aged 18 to 35 with active or convalescent COVID-19. The conserved cysteine and the conserved F or W are not part of the CDR3 here.

cdr3_length	v_call	j_call	cdr3_aa
12	TRBV4-1	TRBJ2-7	ASSQGAMSLEQY
12	TRBV9	TRBJ2-1	ASSPSGAYNEQF
9	TRBV12-3/TRBV12-4	TRBJ2-5	ASSFGDRPY
13	TRBV2	TRBJ2-5	ASSAERGQEETQY
10	TRBV29-1	TRBJ1-1	SVEGRGTEAF
13	TRBV6-5	TRBJ2-2	ASSWSTRGTGELF
12	TRBV2	TRBJ2-3	ASNRAPRTDTQY
11	TRBV27	TRBJ1-2	ASRQGANYGYT
16	TRBV9	TRBJ1-1	ASSVGAGTGYGDTEAF
13	TRBV3-1/TRBV3-2	TRBJ2-1	ASSPGTSDYNEQF
12	TRBV7-9	TRBJ2-3	ASSRTSGGYTQY
15	TRBV7-8	TRBJ2-5	ASSSGLAGGMGETQY